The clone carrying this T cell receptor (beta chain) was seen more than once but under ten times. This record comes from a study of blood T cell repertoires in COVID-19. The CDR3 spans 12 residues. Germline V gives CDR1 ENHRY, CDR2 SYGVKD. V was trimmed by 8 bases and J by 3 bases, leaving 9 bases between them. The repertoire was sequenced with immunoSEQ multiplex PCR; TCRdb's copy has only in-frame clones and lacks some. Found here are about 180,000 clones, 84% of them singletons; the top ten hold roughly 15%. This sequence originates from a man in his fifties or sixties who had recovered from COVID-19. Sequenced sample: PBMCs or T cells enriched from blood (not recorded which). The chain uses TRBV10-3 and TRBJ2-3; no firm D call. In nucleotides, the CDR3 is TGTGCCATCGGTTCCAGAACAGATACGCAGTATTTT. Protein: CAIGSRTDTQYF.